The rows below give T cell receptor beta chains drawn from one sample of a study of blood T cell repertoires in COVID-19. The data were produced by immunoSEQ multiplex PCR, yet TCRdb's version contains in-frame clones alone and is incomplete. Of about 220,000 clones listed, around 90% are singletons. Sequencing was carried out using PBMCs or T cells enriched from blood (not recorded which). Source of these receptors: a man aged 25-45 years who had been exposed to COVID-19. Both conserved end residues are part of each CDR3. A D gene is named only where the DNA matches it firmly. Size values are once, few and many counts, or a class for expanded clones, and some rows have none.

clone size	D gene	J gene	V gene	CDR3 protein	CDR3 DNA
.	.	TRBJ1-2	TRBV5-1	CASSFDRAGYTF	TGCGCCAGCAGCTTCGACAGAGCCGGCTACACCTTC
.	.	TRBJ1-1	TRBV6-2/TRBV6-3	CASSYPPGLTEAFF	TGTGCCAGCAGTTACCCTCCCGGACTGACTGAAGCTTTCTTT
.	.	TRBJ2-6	TRBV6-5	CAYSRIHSGANVLTF	TGTGCCTACAGCAGGATACACTCTGGGGCCAACGTCCTGACTTTC
.	.	TRBJ1-4	TRBV27	CASSEVQGTANEKLFF	TGTGCCAGCAGCGAGGTCCAGGGTACTGCTAATGAAAAACTGTTTTTT
.	TRBD1	TRBJ1-2	TRBV11-2	CASSSWTGDPNYGYTF	TGTGCCAGCAGCTCCTGGACAGGGGACCCTAACTATGGCTACACCTTC
.	TRBD1	TRBJ2-3	TRBV7-9	CASSLGTGGDTQYF	TGTGCCAGCAGCTTAGGGACAGGTGGTGATACGCAGTATTTT
.	TRBD1	TRBJ1-2	TRBV6-5	CASSLGQGRGYTF	TGTGCCAGCAGCCTGGGACAGGGCCGAGGCTACACCTTC
.	TRBD1	TRBJ2-7	TRBV5-1	CASSQNGGQGPGEQYF	TGCGCCAGCAGCCAAAATGGGGGACAGGGTCCCGGCGAGCAGTACTTC
.	.	TRBJ2-3	TRBV4-1	CASSSAGTGVTDTQYF	TGCGCCAGCAGCTCTGCCGGGACGGGGGTCACAGATACGCAGTATTTT
.	TRBD1	TRBJ2-2	TRBV7-9	CASRSGTENTGELFF	TGTGCCAGCAGATCCGGGACAGAGAACACCGGGGAGCTGTTTTTT
.	TRBD1	TRBJ1-6	TRBV6-1	CASSESGTGGVGNSPLHF	TGTGCCAGCAGTGAATCCGGGACAGGGGGCGTTGGTAATTCACCCCTCCACTTT
.	.	TRBJ1-4	TRBV14	CASSQEGGKKLFF	TGTGCCAGCAGCCAAGAAGGGGGAAAAAAACTGTTTTTT
.	.	TRBJ1-2	TRBV10-3	CAISERSAGEHGYTF	TGTGCCATCAGTGAGAGGTCTGCCGGGGAGCATGGCTACACCTTC
.	TRBD2	TRBJ2-5	TRBV10-2	CASSEVGTSKLRTQYF	TGCGCCAGCAGTGAGGTGGGGACTAGCAAGTTGAGGACCCAGTACTTC
.	.	TRBJ2-5	TRBV6-6	CASSLVQETQYF	TGTGCCAGCAGCCTTGTCCAAGAGACCCAGTACTTC
once	.	TRBJ2-1	TRBV6-5	CASSYSIQGQGEQFF	TGTGCCAGCAGTTACTCGATCCAGGGCCAAGGGGAGCAGTTCTTC
.	.	TRBJ1-1	TRBV3-1/TRBV3-2	CASSQDWAGPRRAFF	TGTGCCAGCAGCCAAGATTGGGCGGGACCCCGGAGAGCTTTCTTT
.	.	TRBJ2-2	TRBV12-5	CASGLRDFLTGELFF	TGTGCTAGTGGTTTGAGGGACTTCCTCACCGGGGAGCTGTTTTTT
once	.	TRBJ2-1	TRBV1	CTSGGSSGGSYNEQFF	TGCACCAGCGGCGGGTCTAGCGGGGGGTCCTACAATGAGCAGTTCTTC
.	.	TRBJ2-7	TRBV5-6	CASSLHPVVEQYF	TGTGCCAGCAGCTTACACCCAGTCGTCGAGCAGTACTTC
once	.	TRBJ1-3	TRBV5-4	CASSPGTLGNTIYF	TGTGCCAGCAGTCCCGGGACACTAGGAAACACCATATATTTT
.	TRBD2	TRBJ2-5	TRBV14	CASSPLAGGLETQYF	TGTGCCAGCAGCCCACTAGCGGGGGGGCTGGAGACCCAGTACTTC
.	.	TRBJ2-5	TRBV7-3	CASSLPKGEETQYF	TGTGCCAGCAGCCTCCCTAAGGGAGAAGAGACCCAGTACTTC
once	.	TRBJ1-2	TRBV4-1	CASSPGSRGYTF	TGCGCCAGCAGCCCCGGGTCGAGGGGCTACACCTTC
.	.	TRBJ2-1	TRBV4-1	CASSQTRGYEQFF	TGCGCCAGCAGCCAAACTAGGGGGTATGAGCAGTTCTTC
.	.	TRBJ1-2	TRBV7-2	CASSLEQSYGGYTF	TGTGCCAGCAGCTTAGAACAGTCCTATGGTGGCTACACCTTC
.	.	TRBJ2-2	TRBV7-2	CASSSQPPANTGELFF	TGTGCCAGCAGCTCCCAACCCCCGGCGAACACCGGGGAGCTGTTTTTT
.	TRBD1	TRBJ2-4	TRBV5-5	CASREKQGMEYIQYF	TGTGCCAGCAGGGAAAAACAGGGGATGGAATACATTCAGTACTTC
.	.	TRBJ2-7	TRBV7-2	CASSHRFGVESYEQYF	TGTGCCAGCAGCCACCGGTTCGGGGTGGAATCCTACGAGCAGTACTTC
.	TRBD1	TRBJ1-2	TRBV5-5	CASSPDRAGYGYTF	TGTGCCAGCAGCCCCGACAGGGCGGGCTATGGCTACACCTTC
.	.	TRBJ2-3	TRBV4-2	CASSNLADTQYF	TGTGCCAGCAGCAACCTAGCGGATACGCAGTATTTT
.	.	TRBJ1-2	TRBV6-5	CASRDSGGYTF	TGTGCCAGCAGGGACTCGGGAGGCTACACCTTC
.	TRBD1	TRBJ1-6	TRBV10-3	CAINPGTENSPLHF	TGTGCCATCAACCCCGGGACAGAGAATTCACCCCTCCACTTT
.	.	TRBJ1-3	TRBV29-1	CSPPVGGQFSDSGNTIYF	TGCAGCCCCCCAGTCGGAGGACAGTTCTCCGATTCTGGAAACACCATATATTTT
.	.	TRBJ1-6	TRBV6-1	CASSERAQGPSYNSPLHF	TGTGCCAGCAGTGAAAGGGCACAGGGCCCATCCTATAATTCACCCCTCCACTTT
.	TRBD1	TRBJ2-3	TRBV10-3	CAISGTATASTDTQYF	TGTGCCATCAGCGGGACAGCCACCGCTAGCACAGATACGCAGTATTTT
.	.	TRBJ1-1	TRBV29-1	CSGGGPGDTEAFF	TGCAGCGGAGGAGGACCGGGGGACACTGAAGCTTTCTTT
once	.	TRBJ2-1	TRBV9	CASSVEERVNEQFF	TGTGCCAGCAGCGTAGAGGAGAGGGTAAATGAGCAGTTCTTC
.	.	TRBJ1-5	TRBV15	CATSQGSNQPQHF	TGTGCCACCAGTCAGGGCAGCAATCAGCCCCAGCATTTT
.	TRBD1	TRBJ2-7	TRBV2	CARRPGTAFSYEQYF	TGTGCCAGGAGACCCGGGACAGCCTTTTCCTACGAGCAGTACTTC
.	TRBD2	TRBJ2-1	TRBV5-4	CASSLSSRQWEGQFF	TGTGCCAGCAGCTTGTCTTCGAGACAGTGGGAGGGGCAGTTCTTC
.	TRBD1	TRBJ1-4	TRBV7-9	CASSRTGEANEKLFF	TGTGCCAGCAGCCGGACAGGGGAGGCTAATGAAAAACTGTTTTTT
.	.	TRBJ2-2	TRBV28	CASSLPKNTGELFF	TGTGCCAGCAGTTTGCCTAAGAACACCGGGGAGCTGTTTTTT
.	TRBD1	TRBJ2-1	TRBV7-6	CASSVVGQGVFYEQFF	TGTGCCAGCAGTGTTGTAGGACAGGGGGTATTCTATGAGCAGTTCTTC
.	TRBD2	TRBJ2-1	TRBV4-1	CASSQAGSLAGANEQFF	TGCGCCAGCAGCCAAGCGGGGAGTTTAGCGGGGGCGAATGAGCAGTTCTTC
.	TRBD1	TRBJ2-2	TRBV15	CATSRDAGGANTGELFF	TGTGCCACCAGCAGAGACGCAGGGGGAGCGAACACCGGGGAGCTGTTTTTT
.	TRBD2	TRBJ2-3	TRBV3-1/TRBV3-2	CASSPPTSEWQYF	TGTGCCAGCAGCCCCCCGACTAGCGAGTGGCAGTATTTT
.	.	TRBJ2-1	TRBV5-1	CASSQDRLQFF	TGCGCCAGCAGCCAAGACAGGTTGCAGTTCTTC
.	.	TRBJ1-2	TRBV19	CASSILGADYGYTF	TGTGCCAGTAGTATTCTGGGGGCTGACTATGGCTACACCTTC
few	.	TRBJ1-2	TRBV7-6	CASSLGQVYGYTF	TGTGCCAGCAGCTTAGGTCAGGTCTATGGCTACACCTTC
many	TRBD1	TRBJ1-1	TRBV27	CASRTNLWDRRNTEAFF	TGTGCCAGCAGGACTAACCTCTGGGACAGGAGAAACACTGAAGCTTTCTTT
few	.	TRBJ1-6	TRBV6-5	CASSLQSSYNSPLHF	TGTGCCAGCAGTTTACAGAGCTCCTATAATTCACCCCTCCACTTT
.	TRBD1	TRBJ1-1	TRBV5-4	CASSSGTGGWTEAFF	TGTGCCAGCAGCTCCGGGACAGGAGGATGGACTGAAGCTTTCTTT
.	TRBD1	TRBJ2-5	TRBV5-5	CASSPGTGTRETQYF	TGTGCCAGCAGCCCCGGGACAGGGACCCGGGAGACCCAGTACTTC
once	TRBD1	TRBJ2-2	TRBV5-1	CASSLVGQGAAGELFF	TGCGCCAGCAGCTTGGTTGGACAGGGGGCCGCCGGGGAGCTGTTTTTT
.	.	TRBJ2-2	TRBV5-4	CASSLADTGELFF	TGTGCCAGCAGCTTGGCGGACACCGGGGAGCTGTTTTTT
.	TRBD1	TRBJ2-5	TRBV6-2/TRBV6-3	CASSYLLPRDREPETQYF	TGTGCCAGCAGTTACTTGCTACCCAGGGACAGGGAACCTGAGACCCAGTACTTC